The 8 T cell receptor beta chains in this list originate from one sample, sequenced in a study of graft-versus-host responses after intestinal transplantation. This table comes from immunoSEQ multiplex PCR, and its TCRdb copy is limited to in-frame clones, with some not included. The sample lists more than 55,000 clones; 70% to 90% were seen once. The source material was PBMCs, sampled 26 days after transplant. The receptors were gathered from a human patient who received an intestinal transplant, so some T cells may come from the graft donor.

This clone came up once. The rearrangement uses TRBV5-1 and TRBJ2-1, with 9 nucleotides matching TRBD2. V lost 3 bases to trimming and J lost 9 bases; unmatched junction nucleotides: 13. CDR1 is SGHRS and CDR2 is YFSETQ in the germline V gene. The CDR3 spans 16 residues. CDR3 protein: CASSSSHWREGVEQFF. CDR3 sequence (DNA): TGCGCCAGCAGCTCTTCCCACTGGCGGGAGGGGGTTGAGCAGTTCTTC.

The V call is TRBV27, the J call TRBJ2-1; no definite D call. Germline CDR1 MNHEY, CDR2 SMNVEV (reference sequence). CDR3 size: 14 residues. V was pared by 3 bases and J by 2 bases, with 8 bases between. CDR3 in DNA: TGTGCCAGCAGTTTTTCGGGTCCCTACAATGAGCAGTTCTTC. It translates to CASSFSGPYNEQFF.

This sequence joins TRBV6-5 and TRBJ2-3; 10 bases line up with TRBD2. The trim removed 7 bases at V and 5 bases at J, leaving 9 bases unmatched. The germline V gene encodes CDR1 MNHEY and CDR2 SVGAGI. This CDR3 is built from 15 residues. The chain's CDR3 is CASMGAGGPLDTQYF. CDR3 nucleotide sequence: TGTGCCAGCATGGGAGCGGGGGGGCCGTTAGATACGCAGTATTTT.

The chain is built from TRBV29-1 and TRBJ2-7, with 10 bases fitting TRBD2. The CDR3 totals 14 residues. Per germline, CDR1 SQVTM and CDR2 ANQGSEA. Germline trimming cut 5 bases from V and 5 bases from J; bases unmatched to any gene: 9. The CDR3 DNA follows: TGCAGCGTTCAGACCGGGACTAGCGTTGACGAGCAGTACTTC. This gives the protein CSVQTGTSVDEQYF.

The V call is TRBV5-4, the J call TRBJ2-5; 11 bases are a match to TRBD2. This CDR3 spans 17 amino acids. J was trimmed by 2 bases and V by 2 bases; bases with no gene match: 8. Germline V gene lookup returns CDR1 SGHNT and CDR2 YYREEE (reference sequence). The CDR3 coding sequence is TGTGCCAGCAGCTTCCGTCGACTAGCGGGGCCTCAAGAGACCCAGTACTTC. This translates into CASSFRRLAGPQETQYF.

This chain connects TRBV4-2 to TRBJ2-5, with TRBD2 matching over 11 bases. Germline V gene sequence: CDR1 LGHNA, CDR2 YNFKEQ. Trimming at V came to 3 bases and at J to 6 bases, leaving 6 bases not matched to a gene. This CDR3 has 15 amino acids. The CDR3 nucleotides read TGTGCCAGCAGCCAGGATAGCGGGGGGGCGAAGACCCAGTACTTC. Translating gives CASSQDSGGAKTQYF.

The chain couples TRBV6-5 to TRBJ2-5; 8 bases fit TRBD1. The CDR3 totals 14 residues. Losses at the gene ends were 4 bases for V and 3 bases for J; bases not matched to a gene: 4. From germline, CDR1 is MNHEY and CDR2 SVGAGI. Here the CDR3 reads CASSWDRSKETQYF. The CDR3 DNA reads TGTGCCAGCAGTTGGGACAGGTCTAAAGAGACCCAGTACTTC.

The chain has TRBV6-1 and TRBJ1-5; possible D gene TRBD1, 5 bases. V gave up 9 bases and J gave up 0 bases, with 15 bases separating them. CDR1 and CDR2 from the germline V gene are MNHNS and SASEGT. This CDR3 comprises 15 residues. The CDR3 DNA is TGTGCCAGTCTGACAGTATCGGCTAGCAATCAGCCCCAGCATTTT. Encoded protein: CASLTVSASNQPQHF.